Reported below is one T cell receptor (beta chain). Its antigen is undetermined. This entry comes from a study of memory CD4+ T cells and cytomegalovirus serostatus. On the study more broadly: Of the healthy Belgian adults, several were CMV seropositive and fewer than 30 seronegative.

Points from the study as a whole: The CMV-associated TCR signature appears largely within the CD4+ memory repertoire.

Data came from immunoSEQ multiplex PCR; TCRdb stores just in-frame clones and leaves some out. Of about 60,000 clones in the sample, around three quarters were seen once. Single viable CD3+CD4+CD8-CD45RO+ cells were sorted as the memory CD4+ T cells. Serum IgG to CMV pp150, pp28, p38 and p52 defined serostatus. V lost 0 bases to trimming and J lost 3 bases, with 12 bases between them. CDR3 length: 16 amino acids. The germline V gene has CDR1 LGHNA and CDR2 YSLEER. The sample comprised memory CD4+ T cells from blood. The chain is built from TRBV4-3 and TRBJ2-1, with a weak D call TRBD2 (6 bases). This clonotype was sampled from an adult in good health and CMV-seropositive. This CDR3 reads CASSQDWVGGYNEQFF. CDR3 nucleotides: TGCGCCAGCAGCCAAGATTGGGTGGGAGGCTACAATGAGCAGTTCTTC.